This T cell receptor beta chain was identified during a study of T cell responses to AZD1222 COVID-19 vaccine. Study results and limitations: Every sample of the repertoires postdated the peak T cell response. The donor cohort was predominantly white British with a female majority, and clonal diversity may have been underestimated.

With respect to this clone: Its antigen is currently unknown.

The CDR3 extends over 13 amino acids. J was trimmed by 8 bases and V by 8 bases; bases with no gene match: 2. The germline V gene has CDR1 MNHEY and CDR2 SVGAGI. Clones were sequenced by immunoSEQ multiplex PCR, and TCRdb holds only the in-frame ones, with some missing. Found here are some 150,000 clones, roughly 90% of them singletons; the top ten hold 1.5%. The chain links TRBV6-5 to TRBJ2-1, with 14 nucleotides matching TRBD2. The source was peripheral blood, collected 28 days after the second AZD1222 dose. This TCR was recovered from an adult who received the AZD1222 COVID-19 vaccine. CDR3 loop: CASRTSGRYEQFF. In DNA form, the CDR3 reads TGTGCCAGCCGGACTAGCGGGAGGTATGAGCAGTTCTTC.